This TCR beta chain was recorded in a study of a mutant IDH1 vaccine in newly diagnosed glioma (dated by TCRdb to the early 2020s). With regard to the full study: Across visits V03 through V10, patients got a total of eight vaccinations, given in weeks 1, 3, 5, 7, 11, 15, 19 and 23. Vaccination was initiated 4-6 weeks after radiotherapy alone, or concurrently with temozolomide cycles in the chemotherapy-containing groups. Six visits were used for peripheral blood collection: V03 (baseline), V05, V07, V10, V12 and V13. The 30 to 40 treated patients were approximately 62% male and around 40% female, with a mean age of around 40 years. Longitudinal TCRB deep sequencing was done for 25 treated patients, wherever samples were available for exploratory analyses. Prior to enrollment, patients had been given standard therapy consisting of radiotherapy alone, temozolomide alone, or radiochemotherapy with temozolomide, with the combination given to most patients.

The CDR3 starts with the cysteine, ends with the phenylalanine, and has 14 residues. The kept DNA is CDR3 alone, 42 bases in frame from the first base. V is cut back by 7 bases and J by 8 bases, with 7 bases in the junction unmatched. As encoded in the germline V gene, CDR1 is SGHTA while CDR2 is FQGNSA. The study at large found these results: It was noted by the authors that analyses of patient blood samples could not be reproduced owing to sample limitations. PBMC samples for TCRB deep sequencing were selected based on availability. Immune responses induced by the vaccine were seen in over 90% of patients across multiple MHC alleles. Pseudoprogression seemed to be unrelated to changes in the top peripheral T cell clonotypes found by TCRB sequencing.

This sample's time point label indicates: week 5, during vaccination. Each vaccine dose, consisting of 300 ug of a 20-mer mutant IDH1 peptide in Montanide, was administered subcutaneously with topical imiquimod. The donors had newly diagnosed IDH1-mutant astrocytomas of WHO grade 3 or 4 that showed loss of nuclear ATRX. The samples were drawn from NOA16, a multicentre, single-arm, open-label phase I trial in Germany that tested a mutant IDH1 peptide vaccine in humans for the first time. Genomic DNA for TCRB sequencing was isolated from EDTA blood with the DNeasy Blood and Tissue Kit. The library was built by means of the immunoSEQ multiplex PCR assay. Rearranged TCR beta chain sequences were amplified with the hsTCRB Kit following the manufacturer's protocol. TCRB libraries were sequenced on an Illumina MiSeq. Concerning the study's data processing: The kit vendor's proprietary platform handled demultiplexing, trimming and gene mapping. TCRdb's version of the immuneACCESS table is confined to in-frame rearrangements and falls short of the full clone set. An unresolved V gene accounts for under half of the shortfall where checked; the remainder is of unknown origin. V, J and clone size derive from that table, while D and trimming were established from the DNA sequence. The table for this sample lists about 38,000 clones; 78% of them were counted only once. The top ten constitute around 6% of the sample.

Note on this clone: Its target antigen remains unknown. Base qualities are not recorded, but no much larger clone differs from it by a single base.

The receptor comes from a man in his forties with glioma. The receptor chain draws on TRBV7-2 and TRBJ1-4; the junction holds 10 bases that match TRBD1. Sequencing used PBMCs, obtained from a glioma patient whose treatment included an IDH1 peptide vaccine. The CDR3 protein is CASTLDRGREKLFF. The nucleotide sequence reads as follows: TGTGCCAGCACCTTGGACAGGGGGAGAGAAAAACTGTTTTTT.